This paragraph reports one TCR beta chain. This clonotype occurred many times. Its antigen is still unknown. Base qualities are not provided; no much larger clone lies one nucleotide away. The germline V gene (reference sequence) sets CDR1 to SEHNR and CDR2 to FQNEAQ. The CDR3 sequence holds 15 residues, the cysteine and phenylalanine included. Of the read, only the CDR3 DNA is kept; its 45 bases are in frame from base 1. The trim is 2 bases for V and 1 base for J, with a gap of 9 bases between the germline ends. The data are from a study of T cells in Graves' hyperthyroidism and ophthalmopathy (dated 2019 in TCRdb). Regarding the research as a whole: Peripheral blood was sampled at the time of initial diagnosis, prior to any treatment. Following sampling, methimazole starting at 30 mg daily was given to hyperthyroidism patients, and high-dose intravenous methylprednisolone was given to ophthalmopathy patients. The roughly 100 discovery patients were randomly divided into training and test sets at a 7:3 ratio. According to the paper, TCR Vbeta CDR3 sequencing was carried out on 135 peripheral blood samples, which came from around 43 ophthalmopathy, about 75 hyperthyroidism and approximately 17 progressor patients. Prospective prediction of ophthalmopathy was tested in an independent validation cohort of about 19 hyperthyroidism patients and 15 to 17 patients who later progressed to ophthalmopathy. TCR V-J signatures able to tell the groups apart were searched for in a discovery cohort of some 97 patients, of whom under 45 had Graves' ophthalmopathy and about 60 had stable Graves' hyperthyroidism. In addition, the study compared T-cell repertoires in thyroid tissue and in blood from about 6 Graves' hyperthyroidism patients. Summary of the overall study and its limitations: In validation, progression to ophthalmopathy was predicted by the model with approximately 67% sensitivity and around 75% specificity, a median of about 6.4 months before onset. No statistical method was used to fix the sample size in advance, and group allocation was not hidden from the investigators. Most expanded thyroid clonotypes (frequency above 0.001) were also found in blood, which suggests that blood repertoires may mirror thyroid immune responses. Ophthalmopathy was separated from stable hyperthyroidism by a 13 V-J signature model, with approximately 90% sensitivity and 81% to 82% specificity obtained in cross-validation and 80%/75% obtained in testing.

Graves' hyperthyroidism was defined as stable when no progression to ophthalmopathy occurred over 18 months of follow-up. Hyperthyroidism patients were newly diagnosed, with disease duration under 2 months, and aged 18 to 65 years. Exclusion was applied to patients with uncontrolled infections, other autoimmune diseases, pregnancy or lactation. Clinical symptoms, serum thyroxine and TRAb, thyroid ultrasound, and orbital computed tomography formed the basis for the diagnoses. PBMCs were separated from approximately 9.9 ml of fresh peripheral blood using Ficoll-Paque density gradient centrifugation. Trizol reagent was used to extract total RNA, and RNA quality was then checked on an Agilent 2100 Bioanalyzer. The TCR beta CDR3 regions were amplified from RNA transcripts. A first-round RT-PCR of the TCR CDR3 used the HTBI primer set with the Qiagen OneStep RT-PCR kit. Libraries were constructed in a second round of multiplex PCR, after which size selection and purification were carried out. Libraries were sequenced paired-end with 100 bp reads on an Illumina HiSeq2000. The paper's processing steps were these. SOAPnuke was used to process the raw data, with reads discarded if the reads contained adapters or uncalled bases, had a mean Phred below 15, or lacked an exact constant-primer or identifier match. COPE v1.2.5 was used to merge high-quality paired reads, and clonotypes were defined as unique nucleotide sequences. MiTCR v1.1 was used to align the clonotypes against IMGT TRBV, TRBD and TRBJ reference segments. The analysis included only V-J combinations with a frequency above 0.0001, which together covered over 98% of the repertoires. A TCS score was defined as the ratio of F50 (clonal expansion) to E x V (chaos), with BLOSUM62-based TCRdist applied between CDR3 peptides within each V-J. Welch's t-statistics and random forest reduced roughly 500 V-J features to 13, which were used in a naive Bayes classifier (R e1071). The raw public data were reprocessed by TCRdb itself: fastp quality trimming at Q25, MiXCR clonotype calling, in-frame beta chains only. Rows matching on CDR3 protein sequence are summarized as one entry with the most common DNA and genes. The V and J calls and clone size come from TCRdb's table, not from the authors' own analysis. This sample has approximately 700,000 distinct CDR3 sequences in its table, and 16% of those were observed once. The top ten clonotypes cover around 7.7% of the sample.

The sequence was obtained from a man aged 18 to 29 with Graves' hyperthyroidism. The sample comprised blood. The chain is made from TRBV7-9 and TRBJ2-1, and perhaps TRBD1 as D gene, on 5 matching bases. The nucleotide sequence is TGTGCCAGCAGCTTATCCCAGGGTTCCTACAATGAGCAGTTCTTC. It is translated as CASSLSQGSYNEQFF.